A selection of T cell receptor beta chains follows, all from one sample in a study of blood T cell repertoires in COVID-19. TCRdb keeps only in-frame clones here, not all; method: immunoSEQ multiplex PCR. Of approximately 350,000 clones listed, over 75% were seen once; the top ten hold less than 1.2%. Material: PBMCs or T cells enriched from blood (not recorded which). The receptors were sampled from a man between 18 and 29 years old who had recovered from COVID-19. The CDR3 runs from the conserved cysteine through the conserved F or W. A D gene is named only where the DNA matches it firmly. Expanded clones get a size class; other rows say once, few or many, or leave the size out.

TRBV11-1	.	TRBJ2-1	.	CASSLQGHSYNEQFF	TGTGCCAGCAGCTTACAGGGGCACTCCTACAATGAGCAGTTCTTC
TRBV9	.	TRBJ2-1	TRBD2	CASSGDSGSLERGEQFF	TGTGCCAGCAGCGGGGATAGCGGGAGCCTCGAAAGGGGTGAGCAGTTCTTC
TRBV30	.	TRBJ2-2	.	CAWSRLNTGELFF	TGTGCCTGGAGCCGTCTTAACACCGGGGAGCTGTTTTTT
TRBV30	.	TRBJ2-5	.	CAWSLYFPETQYF	TGTGCCTGGAGTTTATACTTTCCAGAGACCCAGTACTTC
TRBV19	.	TRBJ2-5	.	CASRKFHGLETQYF	TGTGCCAGTAGAAAGTTCCATGGACTTGAGACCCAGTACTTC
TRBV27	.	TRBJ1-2	.	CASSLGPRRVTDYGYTF	TGTGCCAGCAGTTTAGGGCCCCGGCGGGTTACGGACTATGGCTACACCTTC
TRBV7-2	.	TRBJ2-7	.	CASSLTRAYEQYF	TGTGCCAGCAGCTTAACCAGGGCTTACGAGCAGTACTTC
TRBV28	.	TRBJ2-1	TRBD2	CATGGGFGQFF	TGTGCCACTGGCGGGGGGTTTGGGCAGTTCTTC
TRBV3-1/TRBV3-2	.	TRBJ1-2	TRBD1	CASSQASGQGYGYTF	TGTGCCAGCAGCCAAGCATCGGGACAGGGTTATGGCTACACCTTC
TRBV29-1	.	TRBJ2-2	.	CSVIFGKNTGELFF	TGCAGCGTAATTTTCGGGAAGAACACCGGGGAGCTGTTTTTT
TRBV6-1	.	TRBJ2-7	.	CASSDRGESYEQYF	TGTGCCAGCAGTGACAGGGGGGAGTCCTACGAGCAGTACTTC
TRBV7-8	.	TRBJ2-4	.	CASSLARLGVAKNIQYF	TGTGCCAGCAGCTTAGCGCGACTAGGGGTAGCCAAAAACATTCAGTACTTC
TRBV7-2	.	TRBJ2-3	.	CASSLVRQVITDTQYF	TGTGCCAGCAGCTTAGTGCGTCAGGTAATCACAGATACGCAGTATTTT
TRBV19	.	TRBJ1-2	.	CASSYQGNPYGYTF	TGTGCCAGTAGTTACCAGGGGAATCCCTATGGCTACACCTTC
TRBV3-1/TRBV3-2	few	TRBJ1-1	.	CASSQTPGSVTEAFF	TGTGCCAGCAGCCAGACCCCCGGGTCCGTAACTGAAGCTTTCTTT
TRBV6-1	.	TRBJ2-4	TRBD2	CASSEVGGGEAKNIQYF	TGTGCCAGCAGTGAAGTCGGCGGGGGGGAAGCCAAAAACATTCAGTACTTC
TRBV9	once	TRBJ2-5	TRBD1	CASSAAGGRETQYF	TGTGCCAGCAGCGCCGCAGGGGGCCGGGAGACCCAGTACTTC
TRBV7-2	.	TRBJ2-2	TRBD2	CASSLTSGRKGAGELFF	TGTGCCAGCAGCTTGACTAGCGGGAGAAAAGGGGCCGGGGAGCTGTTTTTT
TRBV6-4	.	TRBJ1-1	TRBD1	CASSHLRQGALSEAFF	TGTGCCAGCAGTCACCTTCGACAGGGGGCTCTTTCTGAAGCTTTCTTT
TRBV5-4	few	TRBJ1-1	TRBD1	CASSTGQGNTEAFF	TGTGCCAGCAGCACGGGACAGGGGAACACTGAAGCTTTCTTT
TRBV11-2	.	TRBJ2-1	TRBD1	CASSPIPGQGHNEQFF	TGTGCCAGCAGCCCGATACCGGGACAGGGCCACAATGAGCAGTTCTTC
TRBV28	.	TRBJ1-5	.	CASSPLRVASGHF	TGTGCCAGCAGTCCGCTGAGGGTGGCCTCCGGGCATTTT
TRBV3-1/TRBV3-2	.	TRBJ2-7	.	CASSQREYEQYF	TGTGCCAGCAGCCAGAGGGAATACGAGCAGTACTTC
TRBV5-6	.	TRBJ1-1	TRBD1	CASRLKPGQGETEAFF	TGTGCCAGCAGACTAAAACCGGGACAGGGGGAAACTGAAGCTTTCTTT